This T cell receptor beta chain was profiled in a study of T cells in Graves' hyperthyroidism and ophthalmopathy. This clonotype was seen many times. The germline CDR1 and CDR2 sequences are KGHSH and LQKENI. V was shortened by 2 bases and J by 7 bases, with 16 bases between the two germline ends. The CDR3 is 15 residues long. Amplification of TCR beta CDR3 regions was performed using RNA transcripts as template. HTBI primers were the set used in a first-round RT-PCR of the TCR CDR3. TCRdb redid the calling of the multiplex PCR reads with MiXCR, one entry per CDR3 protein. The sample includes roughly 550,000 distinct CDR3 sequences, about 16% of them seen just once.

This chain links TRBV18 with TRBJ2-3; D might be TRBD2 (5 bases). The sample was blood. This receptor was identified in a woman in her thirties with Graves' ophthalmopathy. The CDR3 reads CASSPVSPRGNTQYF. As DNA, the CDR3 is TGTGCCAGCTCACCAGTTAGTCCGAGAGGGAATACGCAGTATTTT. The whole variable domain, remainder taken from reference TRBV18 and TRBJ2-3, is NAGVMQNPRHLVRRRGQEARLRCSPMKGHSHVYWYRQLPEEGLKFMVYLQKENIIDESGMPKERFSAEFPKEGPSILRIQQVVRGDSAAYFCASSPVSPRGNTQYFGPGTRLTVL.